Only a few counts were recorded for the clone carrying this TCR beta chain. The antigen remains undetermined. PCR primers comprised 60 Vbeta and 13 Jbeta primers. Sequencing used immunoSEQ multiplex PCR; TCRdb keeps in-frame clones, though not all of them. The sample carries approximately 85,000 clones, 80% recorded once. The record originates from a study of cytomegalovirus exposure and HLA in healthy donors. This CDR3 region has 15 residues. Germline lookup yields CDR1 LNHDA and CDR2 SQIVND (reference sequence). Trimming took off 5 bases at V and 0 bases at J, with 11 bases between the two ends. Overall study results and limits: The study designated 150 to 200 TCR beta chains cytomegalovirus-associated.

The sample consisted of PBMCs. The V call is TRBV19, the J call TRBJ1-5; possible D gene TRBD1, 5 bases. The receptor comes from a man aged 30 to 39 in good health and CMV-seronegative. CDR3 coding DNA: TGTGCCAGTAGTGAGACAGTCCTTAGCAATCAGCCCCAGCATTTT. Its translation: CASSETVLSNQPQHF.